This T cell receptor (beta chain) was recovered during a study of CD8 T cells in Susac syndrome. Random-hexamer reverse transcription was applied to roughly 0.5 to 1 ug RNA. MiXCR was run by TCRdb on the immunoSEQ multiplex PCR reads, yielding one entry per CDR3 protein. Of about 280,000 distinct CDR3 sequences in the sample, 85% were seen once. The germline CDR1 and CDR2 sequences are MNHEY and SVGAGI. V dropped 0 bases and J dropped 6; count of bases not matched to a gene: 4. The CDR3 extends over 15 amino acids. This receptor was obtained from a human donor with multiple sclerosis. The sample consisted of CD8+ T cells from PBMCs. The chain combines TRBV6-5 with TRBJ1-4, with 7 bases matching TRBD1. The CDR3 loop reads CASSYSRQGDEKLFF. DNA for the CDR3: TGTGCCAGCAGTTACTCCAGACAGGGAGATGAAAAACTGTTTTTT.